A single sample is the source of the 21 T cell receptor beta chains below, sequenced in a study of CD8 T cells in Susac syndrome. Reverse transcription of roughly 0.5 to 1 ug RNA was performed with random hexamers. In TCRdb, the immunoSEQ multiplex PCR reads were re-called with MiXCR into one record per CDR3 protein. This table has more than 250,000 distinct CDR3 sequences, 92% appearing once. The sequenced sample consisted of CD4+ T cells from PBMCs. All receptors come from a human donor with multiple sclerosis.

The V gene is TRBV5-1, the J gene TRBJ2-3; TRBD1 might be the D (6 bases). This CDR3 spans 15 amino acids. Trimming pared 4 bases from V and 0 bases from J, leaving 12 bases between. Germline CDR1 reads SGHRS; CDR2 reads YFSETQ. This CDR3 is CASSIGTPSTDTQYF. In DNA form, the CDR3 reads TGCGCCAGCAGCATCGGGACACCTAGCACAGATACGCAGTATTTT.

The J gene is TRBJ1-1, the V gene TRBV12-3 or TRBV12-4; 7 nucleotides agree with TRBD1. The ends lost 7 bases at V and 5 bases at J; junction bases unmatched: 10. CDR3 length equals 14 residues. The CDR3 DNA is TGTGCCAGCATTCTCGACAGGGTAGGGACTGAAGCTTTCTTT. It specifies CASILDRVGTEAFF.

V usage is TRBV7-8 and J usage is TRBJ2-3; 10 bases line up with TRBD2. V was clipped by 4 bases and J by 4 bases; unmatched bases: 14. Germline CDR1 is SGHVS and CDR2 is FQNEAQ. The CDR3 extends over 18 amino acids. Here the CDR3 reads CASSWGWRSGRAPDTQYF. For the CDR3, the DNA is TGTGCCAGCAGCTGGGGGTGGAGGAGCGGGAGGGCCCCAGATACGCAGTATTTT.

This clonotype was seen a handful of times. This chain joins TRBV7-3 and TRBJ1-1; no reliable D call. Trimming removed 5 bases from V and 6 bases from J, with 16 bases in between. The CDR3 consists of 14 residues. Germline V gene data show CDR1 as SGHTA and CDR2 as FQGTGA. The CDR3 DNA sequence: TGTGCCAGCAGCCCTACCATAAGTGGAGCTGAAGCTTTCTTT. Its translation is CASSPTISGAEAFF.

The CDR3 protein is CASSSMNRDPLEQYF. CDR3 coding DNA: TGTGCCAGCAGCTCAATGAACAGGGACCCTTTGGAGCAGTACTTC. The chain recombines TRBV7-8 with TRBJ2-7; D is perhaps TRBD1 (6 bases). Trimming took 4 bases from V and 7 from J, leaving 20 bases between them. CDR3 length equals 15 residues. Germline CDR1 is SGHVS and CDR2 is FQNEAQ.

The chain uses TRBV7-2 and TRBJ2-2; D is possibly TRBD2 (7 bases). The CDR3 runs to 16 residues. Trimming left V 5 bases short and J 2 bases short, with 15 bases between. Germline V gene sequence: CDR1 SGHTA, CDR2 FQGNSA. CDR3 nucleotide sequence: TGTGCCAGCAGCAGCACTGGGGGGGCTAACACCGGGGAGCTGTTTTTT. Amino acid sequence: CASSSTGGANTGELFF. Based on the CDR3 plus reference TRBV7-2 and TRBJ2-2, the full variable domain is GAGVSQSPSNKVTEKGKDVELRCDPISGHTALYWYRQSLGQGLEFLIYFQGNSAPDKSGLPSDRFSAERTGGSVSTLTIQRTQQEDSAVYLCASSSTGGANTGELFFGEGSRLTVL.

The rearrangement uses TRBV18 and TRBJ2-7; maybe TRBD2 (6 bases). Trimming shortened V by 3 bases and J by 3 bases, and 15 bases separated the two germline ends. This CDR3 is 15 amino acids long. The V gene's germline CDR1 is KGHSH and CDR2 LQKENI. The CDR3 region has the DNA TGTGCCAGCTCACCCGACACCCGGGGGAGCTACGAGCAGTACTTC. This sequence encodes CASSPDTRGSYEQYF.

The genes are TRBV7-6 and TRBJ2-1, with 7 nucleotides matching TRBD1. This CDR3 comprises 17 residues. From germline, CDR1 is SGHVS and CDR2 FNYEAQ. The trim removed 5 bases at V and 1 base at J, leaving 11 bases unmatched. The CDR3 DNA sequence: TGTGCCAGCAGCCCCCAGACAGGGACGGGATCCTACAATGAGCAGTTCTTC. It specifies CASSPQTGTGSYNEQFF.

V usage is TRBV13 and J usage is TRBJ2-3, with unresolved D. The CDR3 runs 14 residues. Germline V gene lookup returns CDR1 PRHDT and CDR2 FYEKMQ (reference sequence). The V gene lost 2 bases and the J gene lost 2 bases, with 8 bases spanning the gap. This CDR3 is CASSLQKPTDTQYF. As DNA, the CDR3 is TGTGCCAGCAGCTTACAGAAGCCCACAGATACGCAGTATTTT.

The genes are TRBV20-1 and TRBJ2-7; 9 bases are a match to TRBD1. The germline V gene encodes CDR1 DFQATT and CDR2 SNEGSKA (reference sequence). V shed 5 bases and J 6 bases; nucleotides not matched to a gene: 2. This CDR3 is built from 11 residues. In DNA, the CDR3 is TGCAGTGCTGGACAGGGGCGCGAGCAGTACTTC. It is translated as CSAGQGREQYF.

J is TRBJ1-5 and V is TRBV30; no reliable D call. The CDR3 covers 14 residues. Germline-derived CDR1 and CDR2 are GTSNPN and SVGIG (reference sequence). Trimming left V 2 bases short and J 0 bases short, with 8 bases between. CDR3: CAWSLGYSNQPQHF. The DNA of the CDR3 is TGTGCCTGGAGTTTAGGGTATAGCAATCAGCCCCAGCATTTT.

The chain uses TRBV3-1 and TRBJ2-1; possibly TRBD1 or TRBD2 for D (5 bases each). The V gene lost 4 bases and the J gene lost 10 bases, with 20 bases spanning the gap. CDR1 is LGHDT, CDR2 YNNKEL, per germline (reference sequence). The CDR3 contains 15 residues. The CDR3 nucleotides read TGTGCCAGCAGCCGGGACCTCGGCCCAGAGGGGGAGCAGTTCTTC. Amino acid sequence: CASSRDLGPEGEQFF.

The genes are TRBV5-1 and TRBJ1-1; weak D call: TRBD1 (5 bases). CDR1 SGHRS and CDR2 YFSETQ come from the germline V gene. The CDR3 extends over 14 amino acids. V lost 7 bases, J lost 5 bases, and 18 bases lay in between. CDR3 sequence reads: CASLLSPGGTEAFF. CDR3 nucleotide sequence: TGCGCCAGCCTACTGTCCCCTGGGGGGACTGAAGCTTTCTTT.

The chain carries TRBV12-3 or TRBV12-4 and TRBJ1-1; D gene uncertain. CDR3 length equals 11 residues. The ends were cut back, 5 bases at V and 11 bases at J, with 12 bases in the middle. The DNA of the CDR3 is TGTGCCAGCAGTCAAGGTGCCGGGGCTTTCTTT. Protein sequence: CASSQGAGAFF.

The CDR3 spells CSAPSGREQFF. The DNA for the CDR3 is TGCAGCGCCCCTTCGGGTCGTGAGCAGTTCTTC. This sequence joins TRBV29-1 and TRBJ2-1; the D is unclear. In germline, CDR1 is SQVTM, CDR2 ANQGSEA. V was pared by 7 bases and J by 9 bases, with 13 bases between. The CDR3 length is 11 residues.

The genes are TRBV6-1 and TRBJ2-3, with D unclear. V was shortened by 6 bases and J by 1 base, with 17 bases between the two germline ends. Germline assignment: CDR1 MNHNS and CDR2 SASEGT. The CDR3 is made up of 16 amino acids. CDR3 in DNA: TGTGCCAGCAGGCCTACGTGGGCCAGAGGCACAGATACGCAGTATTTT. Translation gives CASRPTWARGTDTQYF.

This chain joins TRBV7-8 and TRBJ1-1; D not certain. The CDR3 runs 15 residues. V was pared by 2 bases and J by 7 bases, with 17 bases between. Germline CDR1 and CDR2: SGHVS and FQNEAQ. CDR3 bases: TGTGCCAGCAGCTTACTATTACACAGTCTAAGTGAAGCTTTCTTT. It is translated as CASSLLLHSLSEAFF.

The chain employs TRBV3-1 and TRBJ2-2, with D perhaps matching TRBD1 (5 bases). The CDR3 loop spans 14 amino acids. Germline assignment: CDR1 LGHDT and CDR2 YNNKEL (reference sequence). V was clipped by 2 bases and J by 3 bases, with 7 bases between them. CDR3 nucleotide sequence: TGTGCCAGCAGCCAAAAGGGGTACACCGGGGAGCTGTTTTTT. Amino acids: CASSQKGYTGELFF.

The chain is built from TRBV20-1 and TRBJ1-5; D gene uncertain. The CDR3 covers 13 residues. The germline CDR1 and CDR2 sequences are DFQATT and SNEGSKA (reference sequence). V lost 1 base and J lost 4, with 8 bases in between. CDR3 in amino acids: CSARATGNQPQHF. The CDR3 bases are TGCAGTGCTAGAGCCACGGGGAATCAGCCCCAGCATTTT.

The CDR3 region has the DNA TGCAGTGCTGGACAGGTCGTGAACTATGGCTACACCTTC. Its protein is CSAGQVVNYGYTF. V and J are TRBV20-1 and TRBJ1-2, with 7 bases aligning to TRBD1. The CDR3 has 13 residues. With V trimmed by 5 bases and J by 2 bases, 5 bases remained unmatched. Germline-derived CDR1 and CDR2 are DFQATT and SNEGSKA (reference sequence).

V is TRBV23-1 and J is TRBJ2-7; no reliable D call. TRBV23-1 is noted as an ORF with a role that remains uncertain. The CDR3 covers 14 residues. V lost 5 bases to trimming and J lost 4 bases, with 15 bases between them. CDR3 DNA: TGCGCCAGCAGTTTCCTTTTTTGGAGTTACGAGCAGTACTTC. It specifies CASSFLFWSYEQYF.